Listed here is a single TCR beta chain. Its specificity is unknown. This CDR3 has 15 residues. From germline, CDR1 is SGDLS and CDR2 YYNGEE. The germline V and J ends were trimmed by 3 bases and 0 bases, with 10 bases remaining between them. Clones were read by immunoSEQ multiplex PCR, and TCRdb kept only the in-frame ones, dropping some. The profile shows more than 850,000 clones, around three quarters of them singletons. This sample stems from a study of shared clonotypes between healthy human individuals. Study-level points and caveats: Researchers found naive subsets generally carried larger estimated richness than memory subsets. Genetic and exposure-history diversity was limited by the small donor number.

The specimen was memory CD4+ T cells from PBMCs. Subset indicated: CD45RA-negative fraction. The TCR was taken from a man younger than 35 in good health. Some clones in this sample may be carry-over from other donors' samples. V usage is TRBV9 and J usage is TRBJ2-1; D uncertain. The CDR3 spells CASSAGSSSYNEQFF. DNA of the CDR3: TGTGCCAGCAGCGCAGGATCGAGCTCCTACAATGAGCAGTTCTTC. The entire variable domain, with the rest obtained from reference TRBV9 and TRBJ2-1, is as follows: DSGVTQTPKHLITATGQRVTLRCSPRSGDLSVYWYQQSLDQGLQFLIQYYNGEERAKGNILERFSAQQFPDLHSELNLSSLELGDSALYFCASSAGSSSYNEQFFGPGTRLTVL.